These T cell receptor beta chains were read from a single sample in a study of CD8 T cells in Susac syndrome. TCRdb itself ran the immunoSEQ multiplex PCR reads through MiXCR, one entry per CDR3 protein. The sample has 240,000 or so distinct CDR3 sequences, 90% to 97% seen once. The sequenced sample was CD4+ T cells from PBMCs. The origin of the receptors is a human donor with Susac syndrome. CDR3s include the opening cysteine and the closing phenylalanine or tryptophan. Fields, in order: D gene, clone size, J gene, V gene, CDR3 DNA, CDR3 protein. D genes are given only for firm matches. Size is omitted from some rows. Given values are once, few, many or a class for expanded clones.

D: TRBD1; size: .; J: TRBJ1-2; V: TRBV5-4; DNA: TGTGCCAGCAGCCCAGCACCCGGGACAGGCTATGGCTACACCTTC; CDR3: CASSPAPGTGYGYTF
D: .; size: .; J: TRBJ1-1; V: TRBV10-3; DNA: TGTGCCACTAAGATTAACACTGAAGCTTTCTTT; CDR3: CATKINTEAFF
D: TRBD2; size: .; J: TRBJ2-3; V: TRBV7-2; DNA: TGTGCCAGCAGCCCCCGGAGGGCGGGAGTGGGAGATACGCAGTATTTT; CDR3: CASSPRRAGVGDTQYF
D: TRBD1; size: .; J: TRBJ1-2; V: TRBV29-1; DNA: TGCAGCGCCCAGAGGGGACAGGGGACGGGCTACACCTTC; CDR3: CSAQRGQGTGYTF
D: .; size: .; J: TRBJ1-4; V: TRBV5-1; DNA: TGCGCCAGCAGACAACTACAGGGCGGAGGGGAAAAACTGTTTTTT; CDR3: CASRQLQGGGEKLFF
D: .; size: .; J: TRBJ2-7; V: TRBV7-8; DNA: TGTGCCAGCGCCGTTGTCCCTTCCTACGAGCAGTACTTC; CDR3: CASAVVPSYEQYF
D: TRBD1; size: once; J: TRBJ1-2; V: TRBV29-1; DNA: TGCAGCGCCCCATCGCGGACAGGGGGCACTGGCTACACCTTC; CDR3: CSAPSRTGGTGYTF
D: .; size: .; J: TRBJ2-7; V: TRBV29-1; DNA: TGCAGCGTTGAGACAGGTTTTATCGAGCAGTACTTC; CDR3: CSVETGFIEQYF
D: .; size: .; J: TRBJ2-5; V: TRBV12-3/TRBV12-4; DNA: TGTGCCAGCAGCTCGGGACCCCGCGGAGAGACCCAGTACTTC; CDR3: CASSSGPRGETQYF
D: .; size: .; J: TRBJ1-2; V: TRBV24-1; DNA: TGTGCCACCAGTGATTTTGGCTATGGCTACACCTTC; CDR3: CATSDFGYGYTF
D: .; size: .; J: TRBJ2-1; V: TRBV29-1; DNA: TGCAGCGTGTCATCGACTTACAATGAGCAGTTCTTC; CDR3: CSVSSTYNEQFF
D: .; size: .; J: TRBJ2-1; V: TRBV24-1; DNA: TGTGCCACCAGTGACCCCCTCCTCAATGAGCAGTTCTTC; CDR3: CATSDPLLNEQFF
D: .; size: once; J: TRBJ1-2; V: TRBV9; DNA: TGTGCCAGCAGCGTAGACAGGGATGGCTATGGCTACACCTTC; CDR3: CASSVDRDGYGYTF
D: TRBD1; size: .; J: TRBJ1-2; V: TRBV4-1; DNA: TGCGCCAGCAGCCAAGATGACAGGGGAATAGGGCCCTATGGCTACACCTTC; CDR3: CASSQDDRGIGPYGYTF
D: .; size: .; J: TRBJ2-7; V: TRBV2; DNA: TGTGCCAGCGCCGACCCGGGACTGGGGACCTACGAGCAGTACTTC; CDR3: CASADPGLGTYEQYF
D: .; size: .; J: TRBJ2-1; V: TRBV10-3; DNA: TGTGCCATCAGTTGGGACTCCCGGACGAATGAGCAGTTCTTC; CDR3: CAISWDSRTNEQFF
D: .; size: .; J: TRBJ2-3; V: TRBV20-1; DNA: TGCAGTGCTGCGGGTCCGAAGAGCACAGATACGCAGTATTTT; CDR3: CSAAGPKSTDTQYF
D: TRBD1; size: .; J: TRBJ2-7; V: TRBV29-1; DNA: TGCAGCGTTGTGGCACAGGGGATGTCTTACGAGCAGTACTTC; CDR3: CSVVAQGMSYEQYF
D: .; size: .; J: TRBJ2-7; V: TRBV28; DNA: TGTGCCAGCAGTCGCACAGGAGCCACGCAGGAGCAGTACTTC; CDR3: CASSRTGATQEQYF
D: TRBD2; size: .; J: TRBJ2-3; V: TRBV20-1; DNA: TGCAGTGCTAGTGGACCCCAGGTTAGCGGGACCACAGATACGCAGTATTTT; CDR3: CSASGPQVSGTTDTQYF
D: .; size: .; J: TRBJ1-1; V: TRBV20-1; DNA: TGCAGTGCTGCACATACTTACAGCTCTGAAGCTTTCTTT; CDR3: CSAAHTYSSEAFF
D: TRBD2; size: .; J: TRBJ2-1; V: TRBV29-1; DNA: TGCAGCGTTGTGACTAGCGGCCTACACAATGAGCAGTTCTTC; CDR3: CSVVTSGLHNEQFF
D: TRBD2; size: .; J: TRBJ2-7; V: TRBV3-1; DNA: TGTGCCAGCAGCCAAGATACCAGAGGGCTAGCGGGGGCCTACGAGCAGTACTTC; CDR3: CASSQDTRGLAGAYEQYF
D: TRBD1; size: .; J: TRBJ1-2; V: TRBV20-1; DNA: TGCAGTGCCACAGAGACAGGGTTTAGTTATGGCTACACCTTC; CDR3: CSATETGFSYGYTF
D: .; size: .; J: TRBJ1-2; V: TRBV2; DNA: TGTGCCAGCAGTGTTAGACAGATCTATGGCTACACCTTC; CDR3: CASSVRQIYGYTF
D: .; size: .; J: TRBJ2-5; V: TRBV7-9; DNA: TGTGCCAGCAGCTTGACGACAGCCCAAGAGACCCAGTACTTC; CDR3: CASSLTTAQETQYF
D: .; size: .; J: TRBJ1-1; V: TRBV10-2; DNA: TGCGCCAGCAGTGAAGGACAGATGAACACTGAAGCTTTCTTT; CDR3: CASSEGQMNTEAFF
D: .; size: .; J: TRBJ2-7; V: TRBV7-3; DNA: TGTGCCAGCAGATTAACGCCGGGGGACTGCTACGAGCAGTACTTC; CDR3: CASRLTPGDCYEQYF
D: .; size: .; J: TRBJ1-1; V: TRBV6-5; DNA: TGTGCCAGTCACAGGTCGTTGAACACTGAAGCTTTCTTT; CDR3: CASHRSLNTEAFF
D: TRBD2; size: .; J: TRBJ2-1; V: TRBV12-3/TRBV12-4; DNA: TGTGCCAGCAGTACCGGGACTAGCGGGAGGCCTGAGCAGTTCTTC; CDR3: CASSTGTSGRPEQFF
D: .; size: .; J: TRBJ2-1; V: TRBV9; DNA: TGTGCCAGCAGCGAGTCCCACAGCTACAATGAGCAGTTCTTC; CDR3: CASSESHSYNEQFF
D: TRBD1; size: .; J: TRBJ1-1; V: TRBV4-1; DNA: TGCGCCAGCAGCCAAGATGGGACAGTCATGAACACTGAAGCTTTCTTT; CDR3: CASSQDGTVMNTEAFF
D: .; size: .; J: TRBJ1-3; V: TRBV30; DNA: TGTGCCTGGACCCCCCCAGGAAACACCATATATTTT; CDR3: CAWTPPGNTIYF
D: .; size: .; J: TRBJ2-1; V: TRBV20-1; DNA: TGCAGTGCTAGACCGCCTTCTGAGCAGTTCTTC; CDR3: CSARPPSEQFF
D: TRBD1; size: .; J: TRBJ2-5; V: TRBV15; DNA: TGTGCCACCAGCAGAGTCAGGGGGACGACCCAGTACTTC; CDR3: CATSRVRGTTQYF
D: TRBD2; size: .; J: TRBJ2-7; V: TRBV29-1; DNA: TGCAGCGGCCGACTAGCGGGAGGGCCTGGCGAGCAGTACTTC; CDR3: CSGRLAGGPGEQYF
D: .; size: .; J: TRBJ2-1; V: TRBV4-2; DNA: TGTGCCAGCAGCCATGCCGGGACCACATCATACAATGAGCAGTTCTTC; CDR3: CASSHAGTTSYNEQFF
D: TRBD2; size: .; J: TRBJ2-1; V: TRBV29-1; DNA: TGCAGCGTTGGTCTAGCGGGCTCCCCCCCCTACAATGAGCAGTTCTTC; CDR3: CSVGLAGSPPYNEQFF
D: TRBD1; size: .; J: TRBJ2-5; V: TRBV7-2; DNA: TGTGCCAGCAGCTTTGGACAGGGTGGCTCGGCAGAGACCCAGTACTTC; CDR3: CASSFGQGGSAETQYF
D: TRBD2; size: .; J: TRBJ2-7; V: TRBV3-1; DNA: TGTGCCAGCAGCCCCCAGAGGGGACTAGTTCCCCACGAGCAGTACTTC; CDR3: CASSPQRGLVPHEQYF
D: TRBD1; size: .; J: TRBJ2-1; V: TRBV28; DNA: TGTGCCAGCAGTACGCGGACAGGGCCTGAGCAGTTCTTC; CDR3: CASSTRTGPEQFF
D: .; size: .; J: TRBJ2-7; V: TRBV15; DNA: TGTGCCACCAGCTTGAACGCCGCCCCGGGGCAGTACTTC; CDR3: CATSLNAAPGQYF
D: TRBD2; size: .; J: TRBJ2-4; V: TRBV3-1; DNA: TGTGCCAGCAGCCAACGTTCGGGTAGCGGGAGAGGGGATTACTTC; CDR3: CASSQRSGSGRGDYF
D: TRBD1; size: .; J: TRBJ2-1; V: TRBV11-2; DNA: TGTGCCAGCAGCCAACCGACAGGGAATGAGCAGTTCTTC; CDR3: CASSQPTGNEQFF
D: .; size: few; J: TRBJ1-2; V: TRBV25-1; DNA: TGTGCCAGCAGTGACGGAAATTATGGCTACACCTTC; CDR3: CASSDGNYGYTF
D: TRBD1; size: once; J: TRBJ1-2; V: TRBV27; DNA: TGTGCCAGCATGGGACAGGGAGGACAGGACTATGGCTACACCTTC; CDR3: CASMGQGGQDYGYTF
D: .; size: .; J: TRBJ2-7; V: TRBV3-1; DNA: TGTGCCAGCAGCCAAGGTCTAAAAGCTACCTACGAGCAGTACTTC; CDR3: CASSQGLKATYEQYF